One sample yielded the 4 T cell receptor beta chains listed below, sequenced in a study of blood T cell repertoires in COVID-19 (dated by TCRdb to the early 2020s). Library construction relied on the immunoSEQ multiplex PCR assay. The table comes from immuneACCESS by way of TCRdb, which keeps in-frame sequences with V and J called. Part of the clones is missing from these tables; in studies checked, under half for an unresolved V gene and the rest for unknown reasons. Within this sample are approximately 68,000 clones, with about nine tenths of them counted one time only. Of the sample, around 9.9% is held by the ten largest clones. Sequencing was done on a sample of peripheral blood. These receptors all come from a man in his 70s with active or convalescent COVID-19.

This chain links TRBV24-1 with TRBJ1-5, with D unresolved. The CDR3 runs 12 residues. Between the trimmed V and J ends, which lost 2 bases and 15 bases, there was a span of 13 bases. Per germline, CDR1 KGHDR and CDR2 SFDVKD. The CDR3 DNA is TGTGCCACCAGTGATTCCAACATGAAACGGCATTTT. This sequence encodes CATSDSNMKRHF.

Only one count was recorded for this clone. V is TRBV11-3 and J is TRBJ2-3, with D perhaps matching TRBD1 (5 bases). Germline loops: CDR1 SGHNT, CDR2 YENEEA. Trimming stripped 1 base from V and 0 bases from J, with 11 bases between. The CDR3 length is 16 residues. CDR3 sequence (DNA): TGTGCCAGCAGCTTAGGGGGCCCGTTTAGCACAGATACGCAGTATTTT. Its protein is CASSLGGPFSTDTQYF.

This chain uses TRBV4-2 with TRBJ2-3; 13 bases are shared with TRBD2. The CDR3 has 16 amino acids. V gave up 4 bases and J gave up 5 bases; unmatched junction bases: 6. Germline V gene sequence: CDR1 LGHNA, CDR2 YNFKEQ. CDR3 sequence (DNA): TGTGCCAGCAGCCTCGGACTAGCGGGAGTTGGAGATACGCAGTATTTT. Translation gives CASSLGLAGVGDTQYF.

The genes are TRBV23-1 and TRBJ2-1, with D perhaps matching TRBD1 (6 bases). TRBV23-1 is an ORF for which the function is uncertain. Trimming took off 8 bases at V and 5 bases at J, with 13 bases between the two ends. This CDR3 spans 13 amino acids. The DNA of the CDR3 is TGCGCCAGCGAACAGGGAAGCCACAATGAGCAGTTCTTC. This gives the protein CASEQGSHNEQFF.